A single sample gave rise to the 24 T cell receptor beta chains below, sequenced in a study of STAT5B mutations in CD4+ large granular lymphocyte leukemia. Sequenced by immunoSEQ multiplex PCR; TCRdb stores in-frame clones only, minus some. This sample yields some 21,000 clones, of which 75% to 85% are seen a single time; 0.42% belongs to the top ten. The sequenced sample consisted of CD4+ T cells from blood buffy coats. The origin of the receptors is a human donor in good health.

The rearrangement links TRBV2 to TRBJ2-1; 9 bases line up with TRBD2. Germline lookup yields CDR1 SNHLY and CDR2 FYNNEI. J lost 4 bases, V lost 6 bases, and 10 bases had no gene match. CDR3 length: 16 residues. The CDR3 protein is CASSPAVSGGYNEQFF. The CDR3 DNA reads TGTGCCAGCAGCCCGGCGGTTAGCGGGGGATACAATGAGCAGTTCTTC.

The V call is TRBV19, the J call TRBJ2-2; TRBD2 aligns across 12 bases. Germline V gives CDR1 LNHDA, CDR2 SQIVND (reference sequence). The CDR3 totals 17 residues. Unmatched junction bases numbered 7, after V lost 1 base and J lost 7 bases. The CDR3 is CASSIVGLAGGDGELFF. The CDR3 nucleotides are TGTGCCAGTAGTATAGTGGGACTAGCGGGTGGGGACGGGGAGCTGTTTTTT.

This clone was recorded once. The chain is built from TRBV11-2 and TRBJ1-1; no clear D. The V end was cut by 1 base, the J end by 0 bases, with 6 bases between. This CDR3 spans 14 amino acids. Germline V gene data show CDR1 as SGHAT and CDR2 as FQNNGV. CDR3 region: CASSLGDVNTEAFF. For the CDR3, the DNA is TGTGCCAGCAGCTTAGGAGACGTGAACACTGAAGCTTTCTTT. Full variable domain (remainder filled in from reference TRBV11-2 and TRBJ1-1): EAGVAQSPRYKIIEKRQSVAFWCNPISGHATLYWYQQILGQGPKLLIQFQNNGVVDDSQLPKDRFSAERLKGVDSTLKIQPAKLEDSAVYLCASSLGDVNTEAFFGQGTRLTVV.

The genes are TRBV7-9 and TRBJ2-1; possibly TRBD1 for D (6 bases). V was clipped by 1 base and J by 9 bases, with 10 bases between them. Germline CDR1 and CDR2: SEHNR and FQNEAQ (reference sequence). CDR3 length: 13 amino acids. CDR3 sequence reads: CASSLGARGEQFF. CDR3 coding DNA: TGTGCCAGCAGCTTAGGGGCCAGGGGTGAGCAGTTCTTC.

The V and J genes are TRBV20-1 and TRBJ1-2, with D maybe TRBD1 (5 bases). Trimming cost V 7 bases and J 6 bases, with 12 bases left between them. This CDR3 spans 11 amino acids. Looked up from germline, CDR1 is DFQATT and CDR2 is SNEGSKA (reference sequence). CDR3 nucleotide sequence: TGCAGTGGGGGGAGTTTCGATGGCTACACCTTC. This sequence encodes CSGGSFDGYTF.

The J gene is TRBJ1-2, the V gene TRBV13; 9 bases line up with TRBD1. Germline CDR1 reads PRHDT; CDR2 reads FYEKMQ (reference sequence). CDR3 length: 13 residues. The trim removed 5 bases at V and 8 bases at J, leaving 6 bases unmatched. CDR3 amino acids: CASSRDRGRGYTF. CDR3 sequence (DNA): TGTGCCAGCAGCCGAGACAGGGGGAGAGGCTACACCTTC.

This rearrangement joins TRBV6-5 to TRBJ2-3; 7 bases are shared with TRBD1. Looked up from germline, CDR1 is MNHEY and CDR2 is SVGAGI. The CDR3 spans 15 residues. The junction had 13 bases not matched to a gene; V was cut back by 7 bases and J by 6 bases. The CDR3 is CASTPTGRTRDTQYF. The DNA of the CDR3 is TGTGCCAGCACTCCGACAGGGCGGACGAGGGATACGCAGTATTTT.

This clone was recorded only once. CDR3 nucleotide sequence: TGTGCCAGCACCGGACTAGCGGGAGGCCCCCAAGAGACCCAGTACTTC. It codes for CASTGLAGGPQETQYF. The V gene is TRBV5-5, the J gene TRBJ2-5; 14 nucleotides line up with TRBD2. The CDR3 consists of 16 residues. V lost 6 bases to trimming and J lost 1 base; unmatched junction nucleotides: 5. CDR1 is SGHKS, CDR2 YYEKEE, per germline (reference sequence).

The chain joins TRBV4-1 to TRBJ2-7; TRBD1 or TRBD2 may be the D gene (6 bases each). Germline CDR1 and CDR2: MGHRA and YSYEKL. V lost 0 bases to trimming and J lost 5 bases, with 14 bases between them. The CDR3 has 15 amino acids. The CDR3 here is CASSQDIGGADEQYF. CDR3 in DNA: TGCGCCAGCAGCCAAGATATCGGGGGCGCGGACGAGCAGTACTTC.

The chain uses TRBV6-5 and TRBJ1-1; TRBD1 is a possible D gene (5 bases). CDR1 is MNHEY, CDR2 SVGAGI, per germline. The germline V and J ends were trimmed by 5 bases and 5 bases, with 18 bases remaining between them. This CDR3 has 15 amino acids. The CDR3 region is CASSPVGGSRTEAFF. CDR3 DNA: TGTGCCAGCAGTCCAGTGGGGGGGTCTAGGACTGAAGCTTTCTTT.

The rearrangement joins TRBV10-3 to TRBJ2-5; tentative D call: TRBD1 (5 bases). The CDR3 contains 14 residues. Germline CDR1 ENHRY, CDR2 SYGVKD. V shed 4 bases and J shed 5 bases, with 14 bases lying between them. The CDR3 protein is CAISGSDRWETQYF. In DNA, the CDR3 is TGTGCCATCAGTGGCTCAGACAGATGGGAGACCCAGTACTTC.

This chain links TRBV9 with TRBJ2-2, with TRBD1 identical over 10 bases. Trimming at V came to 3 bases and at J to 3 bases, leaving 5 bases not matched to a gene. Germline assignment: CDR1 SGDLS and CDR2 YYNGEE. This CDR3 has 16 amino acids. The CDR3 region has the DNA TGTGCCAGCAGCGAGTCCGGGACAGGGGACACCGGGGAGCTGTTTTTT. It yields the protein CASSESGTGDTGELFF.

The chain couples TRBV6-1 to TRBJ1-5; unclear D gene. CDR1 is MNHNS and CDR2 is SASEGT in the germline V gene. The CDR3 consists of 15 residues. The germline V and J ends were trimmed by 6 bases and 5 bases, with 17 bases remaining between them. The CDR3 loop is CASSLGVGRDQPQHF. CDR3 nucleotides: TGTGCCAGCAGCCTGGGTGTTGGGAGAGATCAGCCCCAGCATTTT.

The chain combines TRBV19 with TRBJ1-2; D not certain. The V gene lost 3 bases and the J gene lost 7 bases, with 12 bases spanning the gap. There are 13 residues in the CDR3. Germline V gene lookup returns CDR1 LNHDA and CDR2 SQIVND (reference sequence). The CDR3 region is CASSINLGLGYTF. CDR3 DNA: TGTGCCAGTAGTATTAATTTAGGCCTTGGCTACACCTTC.

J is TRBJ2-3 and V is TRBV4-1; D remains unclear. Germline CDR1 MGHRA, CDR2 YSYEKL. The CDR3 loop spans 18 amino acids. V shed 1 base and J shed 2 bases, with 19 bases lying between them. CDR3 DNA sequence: TGCGCCAGCAGCCAAGCCTCCCCGGGCCTCCTATCCACAGATACGCAGTATTTT. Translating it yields CASSQASPGLLSTDTQYF.

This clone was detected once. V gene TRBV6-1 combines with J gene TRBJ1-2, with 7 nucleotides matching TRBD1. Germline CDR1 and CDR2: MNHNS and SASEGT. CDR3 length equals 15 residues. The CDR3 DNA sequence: TGTACTACTATACCAGGGGGATCTTCTAACTATGGCTACACCTTC. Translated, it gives CTTIPGGSSNYGYTF.

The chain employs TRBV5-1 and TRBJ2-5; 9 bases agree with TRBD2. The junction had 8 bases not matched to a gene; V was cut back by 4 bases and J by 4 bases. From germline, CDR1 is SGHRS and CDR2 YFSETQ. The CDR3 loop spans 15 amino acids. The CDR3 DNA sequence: TGCGCCAGCAGCCGGGCGGGAGGGCCCCCAGAGACCCAGTACTTC. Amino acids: CASSRAGGPPETQYF.

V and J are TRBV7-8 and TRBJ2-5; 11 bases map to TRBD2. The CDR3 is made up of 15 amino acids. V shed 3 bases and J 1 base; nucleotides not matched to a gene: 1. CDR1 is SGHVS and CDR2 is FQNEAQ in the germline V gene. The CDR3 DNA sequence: TGTGCCAGCAGCTTGACTAGCGGGGTCCAAGAGACCCAGTACTTC. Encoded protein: CASSLTSGVQETQYF.

The CDR3, as DNA: TGTGCCAGCAGCTCCCATGGAGGGGGCGTCTACGAGCAGTACTTC. Translating it yields CASSSHGGGVYEQYF. This sequence joins TRBV9 and TRBJ2-7, with a weak D call TRBD1 (7 bases). The germline V gene has CDR1 SGDLS and CDR2 YYNGEE. CDR3 length equals 15 residues. Trimming left V 4 bases short and J 3 bases short, with 17 bases between.

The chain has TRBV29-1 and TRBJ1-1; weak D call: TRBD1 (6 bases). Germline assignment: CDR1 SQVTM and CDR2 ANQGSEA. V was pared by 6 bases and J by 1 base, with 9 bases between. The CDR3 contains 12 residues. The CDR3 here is CSVGGQNTEAFF. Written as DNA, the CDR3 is TGCAGCGTGGGGGGACAGAACACTGAAGCTTTCTTT.

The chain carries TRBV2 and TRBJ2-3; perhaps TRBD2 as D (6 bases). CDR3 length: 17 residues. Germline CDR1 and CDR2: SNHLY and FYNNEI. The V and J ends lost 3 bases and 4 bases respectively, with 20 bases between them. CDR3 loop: CASSDRLGLVSPDTQYF. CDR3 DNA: TGTGCCAGCAGTGACCGACTAGGGCTTGTTTCCCCAGATACGCAGTATTTT.

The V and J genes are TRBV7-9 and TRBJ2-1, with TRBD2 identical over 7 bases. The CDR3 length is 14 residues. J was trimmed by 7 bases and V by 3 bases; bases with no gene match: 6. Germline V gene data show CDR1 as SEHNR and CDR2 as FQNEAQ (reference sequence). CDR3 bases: TGTGCCAGCAGCTTGCGGCGGGAGTCAAATGAGCAGTTCTTC. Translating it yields CASSLRRESNEQFF.

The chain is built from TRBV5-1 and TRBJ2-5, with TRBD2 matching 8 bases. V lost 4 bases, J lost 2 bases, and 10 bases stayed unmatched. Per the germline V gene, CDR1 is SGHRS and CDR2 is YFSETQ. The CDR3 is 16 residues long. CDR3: CASSITTGLGQETQYF. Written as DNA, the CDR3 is TGCGCCAGCAGCATCACTACGGGACTAGGGCAAGAGACCCAGTACTTC.

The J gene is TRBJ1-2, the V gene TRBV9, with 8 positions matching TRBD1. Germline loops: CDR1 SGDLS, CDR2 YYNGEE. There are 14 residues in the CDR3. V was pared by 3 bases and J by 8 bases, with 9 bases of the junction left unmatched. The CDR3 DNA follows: TGTGCCAGCAGCGAGGGGGGACAGGTACGCGGCTACACCTTC. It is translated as CASSEGGQVRGYTF. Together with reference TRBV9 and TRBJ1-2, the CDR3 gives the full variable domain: DSGVTQTPKHLITATGQRVTLRCSPRSGDLSVYWYQQSLDQGLQFLIQYYNGEERAKGNILERFSAQQFPDLHSELNLSSLELGDSALYFCASSEGGQVRGYTFGSGTRLTVV.